These 22 T cell receptor beta chains came from one sample sequenced in a study of T cell responses to AZD1222 COVID-19 vaccine. Profiling relied on immunoSEQ multiplex PCR, and the TCRdb table lists in-frame clones only, not all of them. The sample gives roughly 92,000 clones, around 91% of which show up once; roughly 8.1% is in the top ten. The specimen was peripheral blood, collected on day 0 of AZD1222 vaccination. These receptor sequences come from an adult in good health.

The chain couples TRBV2 to TRBJ1-2; no firm D call. Germline CDR1 SNHLY, CDR2 FYNNEI. The CDR3 sequence is 12 residues long. V lost 7 bases to trimming and J lost 9 bases, with 15 bases between them. Written as DNA, the CDR3 is TGTGCCAGCACTCCCGTTGGAAATCGCTACACCTTC. Translation gives CASTPVGNRYTF.

This chain uses TRBV19 with TRBJ2-7; 9 bases agree with TRBD1. There are 14 residues in the CDR3. Germline V lookup: CDR1 LNHDA, CDR2 SQIVND (reference sequence). V lost 6 bases to trimming and J lost 2 bases; unmatched junction nucleotides: 5. The CDR3 protein is CASSLWDRAYEQYF. In DNA, the CDR3 is TGTGCCAGTAGCCTCTGGGACAGGGCCTACGAGCAGTACTTC. The full variable domain, its missing parts supplied by reference TRBV19 and TRBJ2-7, is DGGITQSPKYLFRKEGQNVTLSCEQNLNHDAMYWYRQDPGQGLRLIYYSQIVNDFQKGDIAEGYSVSREKKESFPLTVTSAQKNPTAFYLCASSLWDRAYEQYFGPGTRLTVT.

This sequence joins TRBV4-3 and TRBJ2-1; no reliable D call. The CDR3 has 15 amino acids. With 1 base removed from V and 3 bases from J, the gap between germline ends came to 10 bases. The germline CDR1 and CDR2 sequences are LGHNA and YSLEER. CDR3 region: CASSQGSGFYNEQFF. The CDR3 nucleotides read TGCGCCAGCAGCCAAGGGTCCGGGTTCTACAATGAGCAGTTCTTC.

CDR3 in amino acids: CASSPRGGYQPQHF. The CDR3 coding sequence is TGCGCCAGCAGCCCTAGGGGAGGTTATCAGCCCCAGCATTTT. This sequence joins TRBV5-1 and TRBJ1-5; maybe TRBD1 (5 bases). Trimming took 4 bases from V and 5 from J, leaving 13 bases between them. Per the germline V gene, CDR1 is SGHRS and CDR2 is YFSETQ. This CDR3 has 14 residues.

This chain links TRBV5-1 with TRBJ1-4, with 9 bases matching TRBD1. This CDR3 has 13 residues. Per the germline V gene, CDR1 is SGHRS and CDR2 is YFSETQ. The junction had 7 bases not matched to a gene; V was cut back by 10 bases and J by 6 bases. The CDR3 nucleotides are TGCGCCTCCGCGACAGGGGGGGATGAAAAACTGTTTTTT. Protein sequence: CASATGGDEKLFF.

This clone was observed once. V and J are TRBV5-6 and TRBJ2-2; D gene uncertain. V was pared by 3 bases and J by 7 bases, with 7 bases between. The CDR3 runs to 12 residues. Germline assignment: CDR1 SGHDT and CDR2 YYEEEE. The CDR3 nucleotides read TGTGCCAGCAGCTCTGGGAACGGGGAGCTGTTTTTT. Translating gives CASSSGNGELFF.

The chain carries TRBV5-4 and TRBJ2-7; 7 bases are shared with TRBD1. The CDR3 consists of 14 residues. Unmatched junction bases numbered 3, after V lost 3 bases and J lost 0 bases. Germline V gene sequence: CDR1 SGHNT, CDR2 YYREEE (reference sequence). The CDR3 here is CASSSGQTSYEQYF. Written as DNA, the CDR3 is TGTGCCAGCAGCTCGGGACAGACCTCCTACGAGCAGTACTTC.

The J gene is TRBJ2-7, the V gene TRBV6-5; 10 nucleotides align to TRBD1. This CDR3 comprises 12 residues. Germline V gene lookup returns CDR1 MNHEY and CDR2 SVGAGI. V dropped 8 bases and J dropped 6; count of bases not matched to a gene: 4. CDR3 sequence reads: CASGTGEGEQYF. CDR3 coding DNA: TGTGCCAGCGGGACAGGGGAGGGCGAGCAGTACTTC.

The V gene is TRBV2, the J gene TRBJ1-4; 7 bases map to TRBD1. The trim removed 7 bases at V and 5 bases at J, leaving 10 bases unmatched. This CDR3 contains 15 residues. Looked up from germline, CDR1 is SNHLY and CDR2 is FYNNEI. The CDR3 here is CASIMVRDRNEKLFF. DNA for the CDR3: TGTGCCAGCATCATGGTACGGGACAGAAATGAAAAACTGTTTTTT.

The CDR3 loop is CASSEDASLHF. The CDR3 region has the DNA TGTGCCAGCAGTGAAGACGCGTCCCTCCACTTT. The V gene is TRBV6-1, the J gene TRBJ1-6; D is unresolved. The CDR3 runs 11 residues. The germline CDR1 and CDR2 sequences are MNHNS and SASEGT. V gave up 1 base and J gave up 14 bases, with 6 bases separating them.

CDR3 bases: TGTGCCACCAGTGTTATAGGCACAGATACGCAGTATTTT. This codes for CATSVIGTDTQYF. This chain links TRBV24-1 with TRBJ2-3; D unresolved. Trimming stripped 5 bases from V and 1 base from J, with 6 bases between. Germline V gene data show CDR1 as KGHDR and CDR2 as SFDVKD. This CDR3 region has 13 residues.

The chain's CDR3 is CASSREGSNTGELFF. The CDR3 nucleotides read TGTGCCAGCTCACGTGAGGGCTCAAACACCGGGGAGCTGTTTTTT. The V gene is TRBV18, the J gene TRBJ2-2; D perhaps matches TRBD2 (5 bases). CDR3 length: 15 residues. Germline loops: CDR1 KGHSH, CDR2 LQKENI. The V end was cut by 4 bases, the J end by 2 bases, with 11 bases between.

The chain couples TRBV5-1 to TRBJ1-5; D gene ambiguous. Germline V gene sequence: CDR1 SGHRS, CDR2 YFSETQ. The V and J ends lost 4 bases and 2 bases respectively, with 7 bases between them. The CDR3 contains 13 residues. The CDR3 DNA reads TGCGCCAGCAGCGAGGACGGCAATCAGCCCCAGCATTTT. This encodes CASSEDGNQPQHF.

The rearrangement links TRBV12-5 to TRBJ2-5; D is unresolved. Trimming removed 1 base at V and 1 base at J, with 4 bases between. The germline CDR1 and CDR2 sequences are LGHNT and FRNRAP. The CDR3 is 13 amino acids. CDR3 sequence reads: CASGLAGQETQYF. The CDR3 nucleotides are TGTGCTAGTGGTTTGGCCGGCCAAGAGACCCAGTACTTC.

J is TRBJ2-5 and V is TRBV7-9, with TRBD2 matching 8 bases. With 5 bases clipped from V and 0 bases from J, the junction kept 14 bases outside the gene matches. The CDR3 spans 18 residues. CDR1 SEHNR and CDR2 FQNEAQ come from the germline V gene (reference sequence). CDR3 protein: CASSRKAGLALNQETQYF. CDR3 DNA sequence: TGTGCCAGCAGCCGGAAGGCCGGACTAGCCTTGAACCAAGAGACCCAGTACTTC.

The genes are TRBV7-2 and TRBJ2-1, with D perhaps TRBD2 (6 bases). This CDR3 is built from 15 residues. The germline CDR1 and CDR2 sequences are SGHTA and FQGNSA. The V end was cut by 5 bases, the J end by 0 bases, with 11 bases between. The CDR3 reads CASSAGLSSYNEQFF. CDR3 coding DNA: TGTGCCAGCAGCGCGGGACTTAGCTCCTACAATGAGCAGTTCTTC.

The chain links TRBV7-2 to TRBJ1-1; TRBD1 matches at 8 bases. Germline V CDR1 and CDR2: SGHTA, FQGNSA. This CDR3 contains 16 residues. The V gene end was trimmed by 4 bases and the J gene end by 3 bases; junction bases not matched to a gene: 10. CDR3 in DNA: TGTGCCAGCAGCTGGGGCGCAAACAGGGGGTACACTGAAGCTTTCTTT. Amino acid sequence: CASSWGANRGYTEAFF.

V usage is TRBV19 and J usage is TRBJ1-3; tentatively, D is TRBD1 (6 bases). Between the trimmed V and J ends, which lost 7 bases and 4 bases, there was a span of 14 bases. This CDR3 has 14 residues. The germline V gene encodes CDR1 LNHDA and CDR2 SQIVND (reference sequence). The CDR3 spells CASNLRGAGNTIYF. The CDR3 DNA sequence: TGTGCCAGTAATCTCCGGGGGGCCGGAAACACCATATATTTT.

The chain couples TRBV6-5 to TRBJ2-4, with 9 nucleotides matching TRBD1. Germline V gene lookup returns CDR1 MNHEY and CDR2 SVGAGI. The CDR3 extends over 16 amino acids. J was trimmed by 7 bases and V by 0 bases; bases with no gene match: 7. This chain's CDR3 is CASSYSRQGGSNIQYF. DNA of the CDR3: TGTGCCAGCAGTTACTCCCGACAGGGGGGAAGTAACATTCAGTACTTC.

The chain has TRBV7-9 and TRBJ1-1, with D tentatively TRBD1 (5 bases). CDR3 length: 14 amino acids. From germline, CDR1 is SEHNR and CDR2 FQNEAQ (reference sequence). V lost 6 bases and J 8 bases, leaving 19 bases between the germline ends. The CDR3 sequence: CASSQPGTPAEAFF. DNA of the CDR3: TGTGCCAGCAGTCAACCTGGGACGCCCGCAGAAGCTTTCTTT.

The chain is built from TRBV7-6 and TRBJ2-3, with TRBD2 matching over 14 bases. Germline V gene lookup returns CDR1 SGHVS and CDR2 FNYEAQ. Germline trimming cut 3 bases from V and 1 base from J; bases unmatched to any gene: 9. The CDR3 is 19 residues long. The DNA for the CDR3 is TGTGCCAGCAGCTTGCAGCCCCCGGGACTAGCGGGGGGCACAGATACGCAGTATTTT. Protein: CASSLQPPGLAGGTDTQYF.

This clone occurred once. The chain carries TRBV7-8 and TRBJ1-5; 7 nucleotides match TRBD1. The trim removed 5 bases at V and 0 bases at J, leaving 7 bases unmatched. CDR3 length: 16 residues. Germline V gene sequence: CDR1 SGHVS, CDR2 FQNEAQ. CDR3 sequence reads: CASSRTGQYSNQPQHF. The DNA for the CDR3 is TGTGCCAGCAGCCGGACGGGACAGTATAGCAATCAGCCCCAGCATTTT.